These 21 T cell receptor beta chains originate from one sample sequenced in a study of T cells expressing NK-cell markers. One entry per CDR3 protein, without DNA, is what TCRdb gives after re-calling the 5' RACE reads. This sample contains some 440,000 distinct CDR3 sequences. The sample taken for sequencing was blood T cells: a sorted CD56 or NKG2C T cell subset, CD4+ or CD8+ T cells, or bulk PBMC T cells (not recorded which). The origin of the receptors is a woman aged 45-65 years in good health.

The chain uses TRBV29-1 and TRBJ1-1; TCRdb's D call, TRBD1, is unchecked because there is no DNA. Germline CDR1 and CDR2: SQVTM and ANQGSEA. The CDR3 extends over 12 amino acids. This CDR3 is CSVVQGVTEAFF.

This chain connects TRBV20-1 to TRBJ2-1; TCRdb reports TRBD1, a call that lacks DNA to check it against. Looked up from germline, CDR1 is DFQATT and CDR2 is SNEGSKA (reference sequence). The length of the CDR3 is 13 residues. The CDR3 loop reads CSAEWNRANEQFF.

The rearrangement joins TRBV24-1 to TRBJ2-5. The CDR3 is 16 residues long. Per the germline V gene, CDR1 is KGHDR and CDR2 is SFDVKD. The CDR3 reads CATSDLNRGLQETQYF.

This chain connects TRBV3-1 to TRBJ2-7; TCRdb proposes TRBD2, but this gene call is untestable without DNA. CDR1 and CDR2 (germline): LGHDT, YNNKEL (reference sequence). CDR3 length: 15 amino acids. This CDR3 is CASSKRDYLNDEQYF.

The chain employs TRBV5-1 and TRBJ2-6; TCRdb names TRBD1, which stays unverified in the absence of DNA. This CDR3 region has 18 residues. Germline assignment: CDR1 SGHRS and CDR2 YFSETQ. CDR3 loop: CASSFRDREFNGANVLTF. The whole variable domain, remainder taken from reference TRBV5-1 and TRBJ2-6, is KAGVTQTPRYLIKTRGQQVTLSCSPISGHRSVSWYQQTPGQGLQFLFEYFSETQRNKGNFPGRFSGRQFSNSRSEMNVSTLELGDSALYLCASSFRDREFNGANVLTFGAGSRLTVL.

The CDR3 spells CSVELSTAQYF. The chain joins TRBV29-1 to TRBJ2-5. Germline loops: CDR1 SQVTM, CDR2 ANQGSEA. The CDR3 totals 11 residues.

This chain's CDR3 is CASSGGTGDGYTF. The V and J genes are TRBV5-1 and TRBJ1-2; there is no DNA to check the TCRdb D call of TRBD1. The CDR3 covers 13 residues. The germline CDR1 and CDR2 sequences are SGHRS and YFSETQ.

The chain couples TRBV20-1 to TRBJ1-5; TCRdb's D call of TRBD1 is untestable without DNA. This CDR3 is built from 16 residues. Germline V gives CDR1 DFQATT, CDR2 SNEGSKA (reference sequence). The CDR3 spells CSAIRTGVYSNQPQHF.

CDR3 sequence: CSAGIGLAGVTDTQYF. This rearrangement joins TRBV20-1 to TRBJ2-3; TCRdb's D gene call, TRBD2, goes unchecked for lack of DNA. This CDR3 spans 16 amino acids. CDR1 and CDR2 from the germline V gene are DFQATT and SNEGSKA (reference sequence).

This chain uses TRBV9 with TRBJ1-2; without DNA, the TCRdb call of TRBD1 cannot be checked. The CDR3 has 15 residues. Germline CDR1 and CDR2: SGDLS and YYNGEE. The chain's CDR3 is CASSGGGTAELGYTF. Based on the CDR3 plus reference TRBV9 and TRBJ1-2, the full variable domain is DSGVTQTPKHLITATGQRVTLRCSPRSGDLSVYWYQQSLDQGLQFLIQYYNGEERAKGNILERFSAQQFPDLHSELNLSSLELGDSALYFCASSGGGTAELGYTFGSGTRLTVV.

This chain uses TRBV20-1 with TRBJ2-1; TCRdb calls TRBD2, which cannot be checked without DNA. The length of the CDR3 is 17 residues. Looked up from germline, CDR1 is DFQATT and CDR2 is SNEGSKA (reference sequence). The chain's CDR3 is CSAGGRGATSGYNEQFF.

The V and J genes are TRBV29-1 and TRBJ2-7; TCRdb reports TRBD2, a call that lacks DNA to check it against. The CDR3 is 15 amino acids. Germline assignment: CDR1 SQVTM and CDR2 ANQGSEA. The CDR3 loop reads CSVQGKAGGLDEQYF.

This chain connects TRBV6-5 to TRBJ2-1; TCRdb's D gene call, TRBD2, goes unchecked for lack of DNA. The CDR3 runs 15 residues. In germline, CDR1 is MNHEY, CDR2 SVGAGI. The CDR3 reads CASSYLAGGANEQFF.

The CDR3 protein is CASRTGDRTYNEQFF. The chain links TRBV28 to TRBJ2-1; TCRdb designates TRBD1, a call that cannot be tested without DNA. The CDR3 has 15 residues. Germline CDR1 reads MDHEN; CDR2 reads SYDVKM.

The V call is TRBV5-1, the J call TRBJ2-1; TCRdb returns TRBD2, unconfirmable since there is no DNA. Germline assignment: CDR1 SGHRS and CDR2 YFSETQ. The CDR3 loop spans 18 amino acids. CDR3 amino acids: CASSLTPSAASSYNEQFF. Full variable domain (remainder filled in from reference TRBV5-1 and TRBJ2-1): KAGVTQTPRYLIKTRGQQVTLSCSPISGHRSVSWYQQTPGQGLQFLFEYFSETQRNKGNFPGRFSGRQFSNSRSEMNVSTLELGDSALYLCASSLTPSAASSYNEQFFGPGTRLTVL.

The chain joins TRBV7-6 to TRBJ2-2; TCRdb's D call of TRBD2 is untestable without DNA. CDR3 length equals 13 residues. Germline loops: CDR1 SGHVS, CDR2 FNYEAQ. The CDR3 here is CASSYSRGGELFF.

V is TRBV11-2 and J is TRBJ2-1; TCRdb's D call, TRBD2, is unchecked because there is no DNA. CDR1 is SGHAT, CDR2 FQNNGV, per germline. This CDR3 contains 17 residues. CDR3 amino acids: CASSLTAAGVWGNEQFF.

The chain employs TRBV10-3 and TRBJ2-7; no DNA is available, so the TRBD2 call from TCRdb remains unchecked. CDR1 is ENHRY and CDR2 is SYGVKD in the germline V gene. The CDR3 covers 17 residues. The CDR3 reads CAISSGTSGPGTYEQYF.

The rearrangement uses TRBV20-1 and TRBJ1-2. CDR1 is DFQATT and CDR2 is SNEGSKA in the germline V gene (reference sequence). CDR3 length: 15 amino acids. The CDR3 loop is CSASTPKTRNYGYTF.

The J gene is TRBJ2-1, the V gene TRBV5-4; TCRdb selects TRBD1, and the lack of DNA leaves this call unchecked. The CDR3 covers 17 residues. The V gene's germline CDR1 is SGHNT and CDR2 YYREEE (reference sequence). The CDR3 sequence is CASSLLARRDMLNEQFF.

V gene TRBV27 combines with J gene TRBJ2-7. The germline gives CDR1 MNHEY, CDR2 SMNVEV (reference sequence). The CDR3 is 15 residues long. This CDR3 reads CASSTEAVGYYEQYF.